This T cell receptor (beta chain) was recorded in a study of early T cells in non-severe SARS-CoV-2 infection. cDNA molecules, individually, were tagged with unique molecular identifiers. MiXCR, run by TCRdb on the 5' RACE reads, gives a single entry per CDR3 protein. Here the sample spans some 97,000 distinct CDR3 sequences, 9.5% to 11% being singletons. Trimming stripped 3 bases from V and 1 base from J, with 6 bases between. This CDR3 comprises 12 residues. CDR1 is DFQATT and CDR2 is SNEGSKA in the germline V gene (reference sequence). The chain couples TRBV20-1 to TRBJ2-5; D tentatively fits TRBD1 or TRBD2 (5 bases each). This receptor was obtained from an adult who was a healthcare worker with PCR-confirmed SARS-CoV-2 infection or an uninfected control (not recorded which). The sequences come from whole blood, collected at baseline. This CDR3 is CSASGTQETQYF. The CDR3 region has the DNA TGCAGTGCTAGCGGGACCCAAGAGACCCAGTACTTC.